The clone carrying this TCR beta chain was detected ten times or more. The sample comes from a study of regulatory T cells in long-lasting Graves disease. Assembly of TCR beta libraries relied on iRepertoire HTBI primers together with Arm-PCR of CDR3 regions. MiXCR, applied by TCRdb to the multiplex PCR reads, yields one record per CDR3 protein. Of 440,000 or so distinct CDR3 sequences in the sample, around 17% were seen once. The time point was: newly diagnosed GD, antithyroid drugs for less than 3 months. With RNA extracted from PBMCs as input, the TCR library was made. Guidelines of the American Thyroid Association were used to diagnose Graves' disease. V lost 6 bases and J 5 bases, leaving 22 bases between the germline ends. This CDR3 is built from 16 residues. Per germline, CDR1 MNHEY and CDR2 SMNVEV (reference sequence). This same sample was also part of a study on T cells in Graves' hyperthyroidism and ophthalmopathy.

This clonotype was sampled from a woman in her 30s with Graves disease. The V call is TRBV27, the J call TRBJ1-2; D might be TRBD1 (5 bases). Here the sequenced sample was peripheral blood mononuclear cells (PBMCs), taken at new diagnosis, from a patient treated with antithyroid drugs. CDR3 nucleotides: TGTGCCAGCAGCTACTCACGCGGGACGGAGAAATATGGCTACACCTTC. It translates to CASSYSRGTEKYGYTF.